The T cell receptor (beta chain) under discussion was sequenced for a study of monozygotic twins with inflammatory bowel disease. Study findings and constraints: No difference in repertoire similarity was seen between concordant and discordant twins, possibly because power was limited. Support for any single strong IBD-associated signal or clonotype was not found.

This CDR3 spans 16 amino acids. CDR1 SGHTA and CDR2 FQGNSA come from the germline V gene. Concerning this clonotype itself: Its matching antigen is unknown.

Used for each TCR library was approximately 4,000 ng of total RNA. Template switching was used to attach UMIs, which incorporated a 6-nucleotide sample barcode. After re-calling the 5' RACE reads, TCRdb lists one entry per CDR3 protein, DNA absent. The table counts roughly 150,000 distinct CDR3 sequences; 2.8% lies in the top ten. This sequence originates from a human donor with ulcerative colitis or Crohn's disease, or a healthy co-twin of an affected twin (not recorded which). Sequences were obtained from blood. The chain has TRBV7-2 and TRBJ2-1; TCRdb lists TRBD2, though no DNA is available to test this call. CDR3 amino acids: CASSPRLAGGKNEQFF. The full variable domain, with the rest looked up from reference TRBV7-2 and TRBJ2-1, is GAGVSQSPSNKVTEKGKDVELRCDPISGHTALYWYRQSLGQGLEFLIYFQGNSAPDKSGLPSDRFSAERTGGSVSTLTIQRTQQEDSAVYLCASSPRLAGGKNEQFFGPGTRLTVL.